This T cell receptor (beta chain) emerged from a study of shared clonotypes between healthy human individuals. Germline V gene data show CDR1 as KGHSH and CDR2 as LQKENI. Trimming shortened V by 3 bases and J by 0 bases, and 6 bases separated the two germline ends. This CDR3 has 13 amino acids. Comment on this clone: This same CDR3 is encoded by further DNA sequences in the sample.

Profiling relied on immunoSEQ multiplex PCR, and the TCRdb table lists in-frame clones only, not all of them. The sample has roughly 530,000 clones, about 96% seen once. The sequenced sample was naive CD4+ T cells sorted from blood. Subset indicated: CD45RA+ positively selected. The gene calls are TRBV18 and TRBJ2-7, with D unclear. This clonotype was obtained from a woman between 25 and 40 years old in good health. The CDR3 region is CASSPDSSYEQYF. CDR3 DNA sequence: TGTGCCAGCTCACCCGACTCCTCCTACGAGCAGTACTTC.